The next 19 T cell receptor beta chains were all read from a single sample in a study of shared clonotypes between healthy human individuals. The table came from immunoSEQ multiplex PCR; TCRdb's copy has only in-frame clones and leaves some out. This sample has about 710,000 clones, with roughly two thirds found just once. Sequencing input: memory CD4+ T cells sorted from blood. Stated subset: CD45RA-negative fraction. The receptors derive from a woman between 25 and 40 years old in good health.

The chain links TRBV19 to TRBJ2-3, with 8 nucleotides matching TRBD2. In germline, CDR1 is LNHDA, CDR2 SQIVND (reference sequence). The trim removed 4 bases at V and 4 bases at J, leaving 4 bases unmatched. The CDR3 is 14 residues long. The CDR3, as DNA: TGTGCCAGTAGTACCGGGACTAGTTCAGATACGCAGTATTTT. It translates to CASSTGTSSDTQYF.

The rearrangement joins TRBV28 to TRBJ1-5, with TRBD1 matching 7 bases. The CDR3 totals 17 residues. Per the germline V gene, CDR1 is MDHEN and CDR2 is SYDVKM. Germline trimming cut 8 bases from V and 3 bases from J; bases unmatched to any gene: 16. CDR3 residues: CASCQTWAGGYNQPQHF. The DNA for the CDR3 is TGTGCCAGCTGCCAAACCTGGGCAGGGGGATACAATCAGCCCCAGCATTTT.

V gene TRBV28 combines with J gene TRBJ1-2, with D maybe TRBD1 (5 bases). CDR3 length: 15 amino acids. V dropped 2 bases and J dropped 0 bases, with 10 bases sitting between them. Germline V CDR1 and CDR2: MDHEN, SYDVKM. The CDR3 DNA reads TGTGCCAGCAGTTTAGCGATAGGGGCTAACTATGGCTACACCTTC. Its translation: CASSLAIGANYGYTF.

There are a few counts of this clone. The chain combines TRBV19 with TRBJ2-7, with a tentative D call TRBD2 (8 bases). The CDR3 runs 15 residues. The V end lost 7 bases, the J end lost 6 bases, and 22 bases lay between the germline ends. Looked up from germline, CDR1 is LNHDA and CDR2 is SQIVND (reference sequence). CDR3 sequence (DNA): TGTGCCAGTACCTCGACAGGGAGCGGGAGTTCCGAGCAGTACTTC. Translating gives CASTSTGSGSSEQYF.

This clone was picked up one time. V gene TRBV11-2 combines with J gene TRBJ2-7, with TRBD2 matching 14 bases. V lost 3 bases and J lost 5; bases outside the gene matches: 3. CDR3 length equals 15 residues. Germline V gene sequence: CDR1 SGHAT, CDR2 FQNNGV. CDR3 nucleotide sequence: TGTGCCAGCAGCTTCAGGACTAGCGGGAGGAACGAGCAGTACTTC. It codes for CASSFRTSGRNEQYF.

This clone was detected once. The sample has other DNA sequences that encode this CDR3 too. The chain recombines TRBV7-9 with TRBJ2-5; TRBD2 matches at 7 bases. CDR1 and CDR2 from the germline V gene are SEHNR and FQNEAQ (reference sequence). The CDR3 totals 14 residues. V was pared by 2 bases and J by 2 bases, with 2 bases of the junction left unmatched. The CDR3 DNA sequence: TGTGCCAGCAGCTTAAGAGCGGGACAAGAGACCCAGTACTTC. Translation gives CASSLRAGQETQYF.

CDR3: CASSLTSGTHLGDEQFF. Here the CDR3 DNA reads TGTGCCAGCAGCTTAACTAGCGGGACCCATTTAGGGGATGAGCAGTTCTTC. The rearrangement links TRBV7-3 to TRBJ2-1; 8 bases map to TRBD2. The CDR3 has 17 residues. CDR1 is SGHTA, CDR2 FQGTGA, per germline. V lost 0 bases to trimming and J lost 8 bases; unmatched junction nucleotides: 12.

The CDR3 bases are TGTGCCAGCAGCTTGCAGTTCGGGACTAGCGATTTCTACGAGCAGTACTTC. Its translation is CASSLQFGTSDFYEQYF. This rearrangement joins TRBV5-8 to TRBJ2-7, with 10 bases fitting TRBD2. Germline CDR1 reads SGHTS; CDR2 reads YDEGEE. The CDR3 extends over 17 amino acids. V gave up 1 base and J gave up 3 bases; unmatched junction bases: 10.

This chain joins TRBV27 and TRBJ1-1; perhaps TRBD1 as D (6 bases). The germline V gene encodes CDR1 MNHEY and CDR2 SMNVEV (reference sequence). V was cut by 8 bases and J by 11 bases, with 21 bases left in between. The CDR3 is 13 amino acids. As DNA, the CDR3 is TGTGCCAGCGCCCCGGGGGGCCGATCGAAGGCTTTCTTT. Translated: CASAPGGRSKAFF.

The rearrangement joins TRBV5-1 to TRBJ2-3, with 8 nucleotides matching TRBD2. Germline CDR1 reads SGHRS; CDR2 reads YFSETQ. V was pared by 2 bases and J by 5 bases, with 13 bases of the junction left unmatched. The CDR3 runs 17 residues. CDR3 protein: CASSLPGLAGAGDTQYF. The DNA for the CDR3 is TGCGCCAGCAGCTTACCCGGACTAGCCGGAGCTGGAGATACGCAGTATTTT.

The V gene is TRBV10-2, the J gene TRBJ1-1; the match to TRBD1 covers 7 bases. The V gene's germline CDR1 is WSHSY and CDR2 SAAADI. The CDR3 has 14 amino acids. V shed 7 bases and J 0 bases; nucleotides not matched to a gene: 5. CDR3 sequence (DNA): TGCGCCAGCATCCCACAGGGGATGAACACTGAAGCTTTCTTT. Residues: CASIPQGMNTEAFF.

The rearrangement joins TRBV19 to TRBJ1-5; 8 bases match TRBD1. Germline lookup yields CDR1 LNHDA and CDR2 SQIVND (reference sequence). V was clipped by 11 bases and J by 2 bases; unmatched bases: 11. CDR3 length equals 15 residues. The CDR3 here is CASKDRAIGNQPQHF. CDR3 nucleotide sequence: TGTGCCTCCAAGGACAGGGCCATTGGCAATCAGCCCCAGCATTTT. The complete variable domain, with remaining parts taken from reference TRBV19 and TRBJ1-5, reads DGGITQSPKYLFRKEGQNVTLSCEQNLNHDAMYWYRQDPGQGLRLIYYSQIVNDFQKGDIAEGYSVSREKKESFPLTVTSAQKNPTAFYLCASKDRAIGNQPQHFGDGTRLSIL.

This clone was recorded a few times. V gene TRBV10-1 combines with J gene TRBJ1-1; tentatively, D is TRBD1 (5 bases). V was clipped by 10 bases and J by 3 bases, with 15 bases between them. The CDR3 is 13 residues long. Per the germline V gene, CDR1 is WNHNN and CDR2 is SYGVQD (reference sequence). CDR3 sequence: CATTAGIDTEAFF. CDR3 DNA: TGCGCCACCACGGCAGGGATTGACACTGAAGCTTTCTTT.

The chain combines TRBV5-4 with TRBJ2-3; maybe TRBD2 (5 bases). The CDR3 runs to 14 residues. Germline CDR1 is SGHNT and CDR2 is YYREEE (reference sequence). V shed 6 bases and J shed 8 bases, with 19 bases lying between them. The CDR3 region has the DNA TGTGCCAGCAACGTTATGAGGGAACCGGGTACGCAGTATTTT. Protein: CASNVMREPGTQYF.

This chain links TRBV28 with TRBJ1-6, with D possibly TRBD1 on 6 matching bases. The V gene lost 8 bases and the J gene lost 8 bases, with 22 bases spanning the gap. Germline V gives CDR1 MDHEN, CDR2 SYDVKM. This CDR3 spans 16 amino acids. The CDR3 DNA sequence: TGTGCCAGCCGCCAAGGGGGAACAGGGATACATTCACCCCTCCACTTT. The encoded protein is CASRQGGTGIHSPLHF.

V is TRBV6-1 and J is TRBJ2-2, with D uncertain. There are 15 residues in the CDR3. Germline V lookup: CDR1 MNHNS, CDR2 SASEGT. V lost 0 bases, J lost 6 bases, and 11 bases lay in between. CDR3 DNA: TGTGCCAGCAGTGAAGCGGGATTGGACCCCGGGGAGCTGTTTTTT. It encodes CASSEAGLDPGELFF.

This clone was observed a few times. V and J are TRBV6-5 and TRBJ2-1; D is ambiguous. V was pared by 0 bases and J by 3 bases, with 6 bases between. Germline CDR1 MNHEY, CDR2 SVGAGI. The CDR3 has 14 amino acids. CDR3 protein: CASSYSPIYNEQFF. The DNA for the CDR3 is TGTGCCAGCAGTTACTCGCCAATCTACAATGAGCAGTTCTTC.

The CDR3 here is CASSRLQAYEQYF. As DNA, the CDR3 is TGTGCCAGCAGCCGATTACAGGCCTACGAGCAGTACTTC. The chain combines TRBV14 with TRBJ2-7; possible D gene TRBD1, 5 bases. V lost 4 bases and J lost 2, with 9 bases in between. Germline V gene sequence: CDR1 SGHDN, CDR2 FVKESK. The CDR3 runs to 13 residues. The full variable domain, with the rest looked up from reference TRBV14 and TRBJ2-7, is EAGVTQFPSHSVIEKGQTVTLRCDPISGHDNLYWYRRVMGKEIKFLLHFVKESKQDESGMPNNRFLAERTGGTYSTLKVQPAELEDSGVYFCASSRLQAYEQYFGPGTRLTVT.

This clone has a single count. The J gene is TRBJ1-2, the V gene TRBV18, with TRBD1 identical over 9 bases. Germline V lookup: CDR1 KGHSH, CDR2 LQKENI. The CDR3 covers 15 residues. V shed 5 bases, J shed 4 bases, and the junction held 8 bases outside the gene matches. As DNA, the CDR3 is TGTGCCAGCTCAACGGACAGGGGAGACTTCTATGGCTACACCTTC. Protein product: CASSTDRGDFYGYTF. The complete variable domain, with remaining parts taken from reference TRBV18 and TRBJ1-2, reads NAGVMQNPRHLVRRRGQEARLRCSPMKGHSHVYWYRQLPEEGLKFMVYLQKENIIDESGMPKERFSAEFPKEGPSILRIQQVVRGDSAAYFCASSTDRGDFYGYTFGSGTRLTVV.